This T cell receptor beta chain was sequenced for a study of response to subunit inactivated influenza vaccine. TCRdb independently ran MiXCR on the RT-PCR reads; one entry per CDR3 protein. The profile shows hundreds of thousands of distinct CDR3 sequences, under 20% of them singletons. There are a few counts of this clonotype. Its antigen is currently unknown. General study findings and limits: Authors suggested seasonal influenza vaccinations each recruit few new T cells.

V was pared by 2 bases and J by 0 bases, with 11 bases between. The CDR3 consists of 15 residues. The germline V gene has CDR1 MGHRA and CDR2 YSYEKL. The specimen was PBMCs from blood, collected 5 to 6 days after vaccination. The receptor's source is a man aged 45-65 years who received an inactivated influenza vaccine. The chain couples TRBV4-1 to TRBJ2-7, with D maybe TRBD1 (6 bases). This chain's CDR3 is CASSQTGMGSYEQYF. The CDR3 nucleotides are TGCGCCAGCAGCCAAACAGGGATGGGCTCCTACGAGCAGTACTTC.